The 2 T cell receptor beta chains in this list originate from one sample, sequenced in a study of Tregs in tolerant kidney transplant recipients. Sequenced by immunoSEQ multiplex PCR; TCRdb stores in-frame clones only, minus some. The listing contains 50,000 or so clones. The source material was CD4+ T cells from blood, sampled before the transplant. The receptors here all came from a human donor who received a combined kidney and bone marrow transplant.

With respect to this clone: Coverage ceases 3 residues before the CDR3 finishes, and the germline J gene fills in the end. The chain has TRBV6-1 and TRBJ1-2; D not resolved. CDR1 MNHNS and CDR2 SASEGT come from the germline V gene. V was shortened by 3 bases and J by 0 bases, with 8 bases between the two germline ends. This CDR3 spans 14 amino acids. The part of the CDR3 DNA that was read is TGTGCCAGCAGTGACAGACTAGCTAACTATGGC. Translated, it gives CASSDRLANYG. The entire CDR3 protein is CASSDRLANYGYTF.

On this clone itself: The read stops 3 residues short of the end of the CDR3; the missing end is completed from the germline J gene. The rearrangement joins TRBV5-1 to TRBJ1-2; 7 bases are shared with TRBD1. The CDR3 spans 17 residues. V shed 2 bases and J 6 bases; nucleotides not matched to a gene: 16. Germline lookup yields CDR1 SGHRS and CDR2 YFSETQ. The covered CDR3 bases are TGCGCCAGCAGCTTTGGGGTCCGAGACAGGGAGGGAAATGGC. Translated, it gives CASSFGVRDREGNG. The CDR3 reads in full as CASSFGVRDREGNGYTF.